These 27 T cell receptor beta chains came from one sample sequenced in a study of blood T cell repertoires in COVID-19. The table came from immunoSEQ multiplex PCR; TCRdb's copy has only in-frame clones and leaves some out. The sample consists of around 290,000 clones, around 87% of them appearing once. Input material: peripheral blood. The receptor source for this set is a woman aged 45-60 years who had recovered from COVID-19.

This CDR3 is CASSPPGGARDTQYF. The CDR3 DNA reads TGTGCCAGCTCACCACCCGGGGGAGCTCGGGATACGCAGTATTTT. The chain carries TRBV18 and TRBJ2-3, with D possibly matching TRBD2 (6 bases). The V gene lost 0 bases and the J gene lost 6 bases, with 13 bases spanning the gap. Germline CDR1 KGHSH, CDR2 LQKENI. The CDR3 is 15 residues long.

The chain employs TRBV7-9 and TRBJ1-3, with D uncertain. The CDR3 runs to 15 residues. V lost 3 bases, J lost 0 bases, and 9 bases lay in between. Germline CDR1 is SEHNR and CDR2 is FQNEAQ (reference sequence). The CDR3 region has the DNA TGTGCCAGCAGCTTTTTTGGCATCTCTGGAAACACCATATATTTT. It specifies CASSFFGISGNTIYF.

The rearrangement uses TRBV7-9 and TRBJ2-3, with D possibly being TRBD2 (6 bases). This CDR3 has 16 amino acids. V shed 4 bases and J shed 1 base, with 15 bases lying between them. Germline values: CDR1 SEHNR, CDR2 FQNEAQ (reference sequence). CDR3: CASSYPEGEGTDTQYF. In DNA form, the CDR3 reads TGTGCCAGCAGCTATCCGGAGGGTGAGGGCACAGATACGCAGTATTTT.

This clone showed up just once. The V call is TRBV15, the J call TRBJ1-6; D perhaps matches TRBD1 (6 bases). V lost 1 base to trimming and J lost 0 bases, with 10 bases between them. CDR1 and CDR2 (germline): LNHNV, YYDKDF (reference sequence). The CDR3 is made up of 17 amino acids. This CDR3 is CATSRVPGASYNSPLHF. CDR3 DNA sequence: TGTGCCACCAGCAGAGTTCCAGGGGCCTCCTATAATTCACCCCTCCACTTT.

This clone was seen only once. This chain links TRBV5-5 with TRBJ2-1; TRBD1 matches at 8 bases. The CDR3 has 12 amino acids. The germline V gene has CDR1 SGHKS and CDR2 YYEKEE (reference sequence). Germline trimming cut 4 bases from V and 10 bases from J; bases unmatched to any gene: 4. CDR3 sequence (DNA): TGTGCCAGCAGCCCCTGGACAGGGGAGCAGTTCTTC. It specifies CASSPWTGEQFF.

CDR3 residues: CASSDRTSGIDTQYF. The CDR3 region has the DNA TGTGCCAGCAGTGATCGGACTAGCGGTATCGATACGCAGTATTTT. The chain combines TRBV2 with TRBJ2-3; 10 nucleotides align to TRBD2. This CDR3 comprises 15 residues. With 3 bases clipped from V and 6 bases from J, the junction kept 6 bases outside the gene matches. Germline CDR1 is SNHLY and CDR2 is FYNNEI.

The chain combines TRBV12-3 or TRBV12-4 with TRBJ2-7; D remains unclear. V was cut by 4 bases and J by 5 bases, with 6 bases left in between. The CDR3 loop spans 11 amino acids. The CDR3 loop is CASSSGNEQYF. In nucleotides, the CDR3 is TGTGCCAGCAGTTCGGGTAACGAGCAGTACTTC.

J is TRBJ2-1 and V is TRBV25-1; 10 bases are a match to TRBD2. Germline CDR1 and CDR2: MGHDK and SYGVNS. CDR3 length equals 15 residues. The ends lost 1 base at V and 8 bases at J; junction bases unmatched: 5. CDR3 residues: CASSESSGSWDEQFF. In DNA, the CDR3 is TGTGCCAGCAGTGAATCTAGCGGGAGTTGGGATGAGCAGTTCTTC.

This chain connects TRBV18 to TRBJ2-7; TRBD1 matches 12 bases. The CDR3 runs 14 residues. Germline V gives CDR1 KGHSH, CDR2 LQKENI. Trimming cost V 6 bases and J 5 bases; bases outside gene matches: 5. The CDR3 sequence is CASSQGQGANEQYF. CDR3 in DNA: TGTGCCAGCTCCCAGGGACAGGGGGCAAACGAGCAGTACTTC.

The genes are TRBV5-6 and TRBJ2-3; D may be TRBD1 (6 bases). The CDR3 loop spans 15 amino acids. V lost 5 bases and J lost 2, with 15 bases in between. Germline values: CDR1 SGHDT, CDR2 YYEEEE. This CDR3 is CASSYDRPYTDTQYF. Here the CDR3 DNA reads TGTGCCAGCAGTTATGACAGGCCATACACAGATACGCAGTATTTT.

The rearrangement links TRBV7-3 to TRBJ2-1; TRBD1 is a possible D gene (6 bases). The germline CDR1 and CDR2 sequences are SGHTA and FQGTGA. Trimming took off 5 bases at V and 4 bases at J, with 12 bases between the two ends. This CDR3 is built from 14 residues. The CDR3 DNA reads TGTGCCAGCAGCGTACAGGGTACATACAATGAGCAGTTCTTC. Protein: CASSVQGTYNEQFF.

CDR3 protein: CASSESSGDTGELFF. CDR3 DNA: TGTGCCAGCAGTGAATCGTCAGGGGACACCGGGGAGCTGTTTTTT. The chain recombines TRBV2 with TRBJ2-2, with D possibly being TRBD1 (6 bases). Trimming cost V 2 bases and J 3 bases, with 10 bases left between them. The CDR3 loop spans 15 amino acids. Germline CDR1 is SNHLY and CDR2 is FYNNEI. The complete variable domain, with remaining parts taken from reference TRBV2 and TRBJ2-2, reads EPEVTQTPSHQVTQMGQEVILRCVPISNHLYFYWYRQILGQKVEFLVSFYNNEISEKSEIFDDQFSVERPDGSNFTLKIRSTKLEDSAMYFCASSESSGDTGELFFGEGSRLTVL.

The V call is TRBV11-1, the J call TRBJ2-5, with D unclear. The V end was cut by 1 base, the J end by 7 bases, with 19 bases between. This CDR3 contains 16 residues. Germline V lookup: CDR1 SGHAT, CDR2 FQDESV (reference sequence). As DNA, the CDR3 is TGTGCCAGCAGCTTAGGTATTAGAAGCGTAGCCTGGACCCAGTACTTC. Encoded protein: CASSLGIRSVAWTQYF.

In DNA, the CDR3 is TGTGCCAGCAGCTCCGGGACAGGGGGCTACGAGCAGTACTTC. Residues: CASSSGTGGYEQYF. This rearrangement joins TRBV11-2 to TRBJ2-7; 11 positions match TRBD1. V was clipped by 4 bases and J by 3 bases; unmatched bases: 2. The CDR3 has 14 amino acids. CDR1 and CDR2 from the germline V gene are SGHAT and FQNNGV.

The chain recombines TRBV7-9 with TRBJ1-1; 8 bases map to TRBD1. Germline-derived CDR1 and CDR2 are SEHNR and FQNEAQ (reference sequence). Losses at the gene ends were 2 bases for V and 4 bases for J; bases not matched to a gene: 6. The CDR3 runs to 15 residues. CDR3 in DNA: TGTGCCAGCAGCTTATCAGGGGGCGGTGGCACTGAAGCTTTCTTT. Translation gives CASSLSGGGGTEAFF.

The rearrangement links TRBV6-1 to TRBJ2-5, with 16 bases matching TRBD2. Per germline, CDR1 MNHNS and CDR2 SASEGT. V was pared by 4 bases and J by 5 bases, with 10 bases of the junction left unmatched. The CDR3 contains 18 residues. In nucleotides, the CDR3 is TGTGCCAGCAGTGTCCCTGGGACTAGCGGGGGGGGCGTGGAGACCCAGTACTTC. Translated: CASSVPGTSGGGVETQYF.

J is TRBJ1-6 and V is TRBV30; D remains ambiguous. CDR1 and CDR2 (germline): GTSNPN, SVGIG (reference sequence). Trimming stripped 0 bases from V and 0 bases from J, with 6 bases between. The CDR3 is 15 residues long. The CDR3 protein is CAWSVSVSYNSPLHF. The CDR3 nucleotides are TGTGCCTGGAGTGTCAGCGTCTCCTATAATTCACCCCTCCACTTT.

This chain connects TRBV2 to TRBJ2-7, with 10 bases identical to TRBD1. The CDR3 runs to 13 residues. J lost 4 bases, V lost 6 bases, and 3 bases had no gene match. Germline V gives CDR1 SNHLY, CDR2 FYNNEI. The CDR3 DNA reads as TGTGCCAGCAGACGGACAGGGGGGTACGAGCAGTACTTC. Protein sequence: CASRRTGGYEQYF.

This clone occurred many times. V usage is TRBV10-3 and J usage is TRBJ2-3; 9 bases are a match to TRBD1. This CDR3 region has 14 residues. V lost 2 bases and J lost 5; bases outside the gene matches: 2. From germline, CDR1 is ENHRY and CDR2 SYGVKD. As DNA, the CDR3 is TGTGCCATCAGTGAGACAGGGGGCGGAGATACGCAGTATTTT. Amino acid sequence: CAISETGGGDTQYF.

V and J are TRBV7-9 and TRBJ2-1; 9 positions match TRBD2. Germline lookup yields CDR1 SEHNR and CDR2 FQNEAQ (reference sequence). V gave up 11 bases and J gave up 4 bases; unmatched junction bases: 6. CDR3 length: 13 amino acids. The CDR3 DNA reads as TGTGCCGGCTATAGCGGGAGATACAATGAGCAGTTCTTC. Its protein product is CAGYSGRYNEQFF.

The gene calls are TRBV10-3 and TRBJ1-2; 8 positions match TRBD1. Germline CDR1 is ENHRY and CDR2 is SYGVKD. The ends lost 2 bases at V and 5 bases at J; junction bases unmatched: 10. The CDR3 loop spans 16 amino acids. CDR3 bases: TGTGCCATCAGTGAGAGGGTTGGACAGGGAGGTTATGGCTACACCTTC. This gives the protein CAISERVGQGGYGYTF.

This clone has only a few counts. The chain links TRBV30 to TRBJ1-5; D is undetermined. Germline values: CDR1 GTSNPN, CDR2 SVGIG (reference sequence). The ends were cut back, 3 bases at V and 9 bases at J, with 15 bases in the middle. The CDR3 spans 13 residues. CDR3 in amino acids: CAWSNQDGRPQHF. In DNA, the CDR3 is TGTGCCTGGAGCAACCAGGACGGGAGGCCCCAGCATTTT.

The chain has TRBV7-8 and TRBJ2-1; 8 bases are shared with TRBD2. Germline V gives CDR1 SGHVS, CDR2 FQNEAQ. Trimming cost V 3 bases and J 5 bases; bases outside gene matches: 3. The CDR3 is 14 amino acids. The CDR3, as DNA: TGTGCCAGCAGCTTCAAGCGGGGGCACAATGAGCAGTTCTTC. The encoded protein is CASSFKRGHNEQFF. Together with reference TRBV7-8 and TRBJ2-1, the CDR3 gives the full variable domain: GAGVSQSPRYKVAKRGQDVALRCDPISGHVSLFWYQQALGQGPEFLTYFQNEAQLDKSGLPSDRFFAERPEGSVSTLKIQRTQQEDSAVYLCASSFKRGHNEQFFGPGTRLTVL.

In DNA form, the CDR3 reads TGTGCCAGCAGCCTACTAGCGGGAGCGAGGGCCGGGGAGCTGTTTTTT. This sequence encodes CASSLLAGARAGELFF. The V call is TRBV3-1 (or the pseudogene TRBV3-2), the J call TRBJ2-2; 11 bases fit TRBD2. CDR3 length: 16 amino acids. Germline V gene sequence: CDR1 LGHDT, CDR2 YNNKEL (reference sequence). Trimming at V came to 4 bases and at J to 6 bases, leaving 7 bases not matched to a gene.

This chain uses TRBV6-5 with TRBJ2-7; D perhaps matches TRBD1 (7 bases). This CDR3 spans 12 amino acids. CDR1 is MNHEY and CDR2 is SVGAGI in the germline V gene. Trimming pared 6 bases from V and 4 bases from J, leaving 10 bases between. CDR3 loop: CASSRGEYEQYF. The DNA for the CDR3 is TGTGCCAGCAGCAGGGGGGAATACGAGCAGTACTTC.

This chain links TRBV12-3 or TRBV12-4 with TRBJ2-5, with D hard to call. Deletions cut 0 bases from V and 5 bases from J, with 7 bases between. The CDR3 is made up of 13 amino acids. DNA for the CDR3: TGTGCCAGCAGTTTAGCGCTAAGCGAGACCCAGTACTTC. This gives the protein CASSLALSETQYF.

The V call is TRBV29-1, the J call TRBJ1-1; D may be TRBD1 (5 bases). This CDR3 has 11 amino acids. Germline CDR1 is SQVTM and CDR2 is ANQGSEA. V lost 3 bases and J lost 11, with 13 bases in between. This chain's CDR3 is CSVDAGEGAFF. The CDR3 nucleotides are TGCAGCGTTGATGCGGGGGAAGGGGCTTTCTTT.